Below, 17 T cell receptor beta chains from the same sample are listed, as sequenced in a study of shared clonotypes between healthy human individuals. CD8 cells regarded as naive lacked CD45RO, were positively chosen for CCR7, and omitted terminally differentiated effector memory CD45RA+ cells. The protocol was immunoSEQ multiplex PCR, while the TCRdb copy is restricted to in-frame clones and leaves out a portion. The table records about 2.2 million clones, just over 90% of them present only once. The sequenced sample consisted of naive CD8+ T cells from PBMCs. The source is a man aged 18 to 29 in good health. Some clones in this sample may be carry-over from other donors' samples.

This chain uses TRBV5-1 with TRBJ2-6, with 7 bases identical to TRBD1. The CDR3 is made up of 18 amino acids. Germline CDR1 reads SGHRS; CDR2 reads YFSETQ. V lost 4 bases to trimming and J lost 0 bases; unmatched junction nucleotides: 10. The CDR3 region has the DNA TGCGCCAGCAGCGGTGGGACAGCGGATCACTCTGGGGCCAACGTCCTGACTTTC. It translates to CASSGGTADHSGANVLTF.

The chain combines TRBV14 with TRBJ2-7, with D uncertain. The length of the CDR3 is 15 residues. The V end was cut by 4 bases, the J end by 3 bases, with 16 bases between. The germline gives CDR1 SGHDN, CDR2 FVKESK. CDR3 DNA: TGTGCCAGCAGCCCAACCCCCCTAAGGATCTACGAGCAGTACTTC. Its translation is CASSPTPLRIYEQYF. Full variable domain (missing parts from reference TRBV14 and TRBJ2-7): EAGVTQFPSHSVIEKGQTVTLRCDPISGHDNLYWYRRVMGKEIKFLLHFVKESKQDESGMPNNRFLAERTGGTYSTLKVQPAELEDSGVYFCASSPTPLRIYEQYFGPGTRLTVT.

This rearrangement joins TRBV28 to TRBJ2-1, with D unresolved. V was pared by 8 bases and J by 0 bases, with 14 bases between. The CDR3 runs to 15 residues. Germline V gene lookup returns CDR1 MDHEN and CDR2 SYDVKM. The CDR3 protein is CASVLTASSYNEQFF. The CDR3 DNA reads TGTGCCAGCGTCCTTACGGCTAGCTCCTACAATGAGCAGTTCTTC.

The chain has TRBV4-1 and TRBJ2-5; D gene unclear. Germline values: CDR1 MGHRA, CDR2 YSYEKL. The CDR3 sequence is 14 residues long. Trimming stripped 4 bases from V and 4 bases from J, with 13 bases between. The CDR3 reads CASSPPGVSETQYF. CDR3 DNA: TGCGCCAGCAGCCCTCCCGGAGTATCAGAGACCCAGTACTTC.

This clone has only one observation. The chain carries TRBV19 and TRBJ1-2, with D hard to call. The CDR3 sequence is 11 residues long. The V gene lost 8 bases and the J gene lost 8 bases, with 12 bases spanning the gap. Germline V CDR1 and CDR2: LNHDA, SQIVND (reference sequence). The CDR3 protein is CASLSDRGYTF. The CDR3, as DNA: TGTGCCAGTCTATCCGATCGGGGCTACACCTTC. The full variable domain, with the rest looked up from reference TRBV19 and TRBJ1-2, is DGGITQSPKYLFRKEGQNVTLSCEQNLNHDAMYWYRQDPGQGLRLIYYSQIVNDFQKGDIAEGYSVSREKKESFPLTVTSAQKNPTAFYLCASLSDRGYTFGSGTRLTVV.

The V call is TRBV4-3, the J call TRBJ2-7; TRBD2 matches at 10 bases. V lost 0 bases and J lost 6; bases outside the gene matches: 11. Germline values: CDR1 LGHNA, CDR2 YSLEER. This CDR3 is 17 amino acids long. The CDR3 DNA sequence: TGCGCCAGCAGCCAAGATGAATGGCTAGCGGGAGATGCCGAGCAGTACTTC. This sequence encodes CASSQDEWLAGDAEQYF.

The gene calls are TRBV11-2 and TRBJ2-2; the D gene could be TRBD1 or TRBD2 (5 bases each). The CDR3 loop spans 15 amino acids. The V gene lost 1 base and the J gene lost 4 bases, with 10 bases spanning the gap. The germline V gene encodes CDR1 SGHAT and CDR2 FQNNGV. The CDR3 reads CASSLGWGSTGELFF. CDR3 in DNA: TGTGCCAGCAGCTTAGGCTGGGGGTCCACCGGGGAGCTGTTTTTT. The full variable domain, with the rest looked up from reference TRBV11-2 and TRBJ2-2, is EAGVAQSPRYKIIEKRQSVAFWCNPISGHATLYWYQQILGQGPKLLIQFQNNGVVDDSQLPKDRFSAERLKGVDSTLKIQPAKLEDSAVYLCASSLGWGSTGELFFGEGSRLTVL.

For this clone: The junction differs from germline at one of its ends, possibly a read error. The CDR3 region is CASSEERGWTHQPQHF. The CDR3 coding sequence is TGTGCCAGCAGCGAAGAAAGGGGGTGGACCCATCAGCCCCAGCATTTT. The chain employs TRBV6-1 and TRBJ1-5; D may be TRBD1 (6 bases). The germline CDR1 and CDR2 sequences are MNHNS and SASEGT. This CDR3 has 16 residues.

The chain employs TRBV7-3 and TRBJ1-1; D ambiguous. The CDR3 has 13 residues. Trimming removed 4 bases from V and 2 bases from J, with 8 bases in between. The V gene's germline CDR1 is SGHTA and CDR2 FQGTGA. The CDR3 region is CASSWVPNTEAFF. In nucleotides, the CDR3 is TGTGCCAGCAGCTGGGTCCCCAACACTGAAGCTTTCTTT.

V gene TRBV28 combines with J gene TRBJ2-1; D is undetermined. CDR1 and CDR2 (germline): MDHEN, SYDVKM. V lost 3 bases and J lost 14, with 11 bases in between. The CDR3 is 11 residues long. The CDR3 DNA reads TGTGCCAGCAGTTTTCAGACTCAGGAGTTCTTC. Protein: CASSFQTQEFF.

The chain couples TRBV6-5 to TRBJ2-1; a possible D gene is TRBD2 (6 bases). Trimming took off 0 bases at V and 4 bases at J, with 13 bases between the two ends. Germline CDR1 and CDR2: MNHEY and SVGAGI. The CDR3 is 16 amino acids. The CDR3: CASSYSSLAPYNEQFF. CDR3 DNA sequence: TGTGCCAGCAGTTACTCGAGTCTAGCGCCGTACAATGAGCAGTTCTTC.

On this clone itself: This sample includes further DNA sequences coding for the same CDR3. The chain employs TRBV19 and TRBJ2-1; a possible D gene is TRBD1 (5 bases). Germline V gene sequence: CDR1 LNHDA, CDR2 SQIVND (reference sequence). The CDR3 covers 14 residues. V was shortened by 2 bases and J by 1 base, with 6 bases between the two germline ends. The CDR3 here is CASSIRGSYNEQFF. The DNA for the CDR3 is TGTGCCAGTAGTATAAGGGGATCCTACAATGAGCAGTTCTTC. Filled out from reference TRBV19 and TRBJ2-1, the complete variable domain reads DGGITQSPKYLFRKEGQNVTLSCEQNLNHDAMYWYRQDPGQGLRLIYYSQIVNDFQKGDIAEGYSVSREKKESFPLTVTSAQKNPTAFYLCASSIRGSYNEQFFGPGTRLTVL.

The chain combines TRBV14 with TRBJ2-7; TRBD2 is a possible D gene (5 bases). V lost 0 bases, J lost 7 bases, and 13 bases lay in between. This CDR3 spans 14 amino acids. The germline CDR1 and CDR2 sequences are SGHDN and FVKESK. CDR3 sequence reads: CASSQDRGFVEQYF. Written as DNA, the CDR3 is TGTGCCAGCAGCCAAGATCGAGGGTTTGTGGAGCAGTACTTC.

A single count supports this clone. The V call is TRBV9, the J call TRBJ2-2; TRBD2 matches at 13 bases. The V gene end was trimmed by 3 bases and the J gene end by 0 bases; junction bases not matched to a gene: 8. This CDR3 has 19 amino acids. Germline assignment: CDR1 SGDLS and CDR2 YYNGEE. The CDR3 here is CASSEELTSGRPNTGELFF. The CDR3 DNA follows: TGTGCCAGCAGCGAGGAACTGACTAGCGGGAGGCCGAACACCGGGGAGCTGTTTTTT.

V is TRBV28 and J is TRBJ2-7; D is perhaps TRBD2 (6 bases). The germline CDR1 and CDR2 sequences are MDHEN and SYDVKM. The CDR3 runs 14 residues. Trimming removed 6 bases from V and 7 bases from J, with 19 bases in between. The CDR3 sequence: CASSHKGTLGEQYF. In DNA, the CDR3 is TGTGCCAGCAGCCACAAAGGGACTCTGGGGGAGCAGTACTTC.

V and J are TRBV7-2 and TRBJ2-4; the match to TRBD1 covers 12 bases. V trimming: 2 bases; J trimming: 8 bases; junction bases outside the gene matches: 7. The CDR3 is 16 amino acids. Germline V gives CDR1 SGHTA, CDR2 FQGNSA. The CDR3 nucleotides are TGTGCCAGCAGCTTAAGGGACAGGGGGCCGTGGGACATTCAGTACTTC. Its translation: CASSLRDRGPWDIQYF.

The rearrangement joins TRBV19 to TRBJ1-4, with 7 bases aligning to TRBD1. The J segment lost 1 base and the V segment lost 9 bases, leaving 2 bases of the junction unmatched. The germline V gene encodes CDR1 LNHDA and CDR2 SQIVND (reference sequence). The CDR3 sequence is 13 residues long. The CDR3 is CASRTGTNEKLFF. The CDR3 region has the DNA TGTGCCAGCAGGACAGGAACTAATGAAAAACTGTTTTTT.